Below are 26 T cell receptor beta chains sequenced from a single sample in a study of human T cells and chemical hapten exposure listed by TCRdb under 2021. Total RNA was isolated from unfractionated whole blood collected in Tempus Blood RNA tubes. Library preparation employed 5' RACE. The data were produced on an Illumina MiSeq. In-frame beta chains were kept once TCRdb had trimmed the public reads at Q25 with fastp and called clones with MiXCR. Rows merge per CDR3 protein into single entries with the most common DNA and genes. Within this sample are roughly 110,000 distinct CDR3 sequences, with approximately 20% of them counted one time only. Roughly 2.8% of the sample comes from the top ten. Every receptor here comes from a human donor in good health.

This chain connects TRBV11-3 to TRBJ2-2; D possibly corresponds to TRBD1 (6 bases). The germline gives CDR1 SGHNT, CDR2 YENEEA. This CDR3 has 16 residues. V lost 5 bases, J lost 7 bases, and 20 bases lay in between. DNA for the CDR3: TGTGCCAGCAGCCGCCGCGTCGGGCAGGGGCTCGGGGAGCTGTTTTTT. It is translated as CASSRRVGQGLGELFF.

This clonotype was seen ten or more times. This chain uses TRBV9 with TRBJ1-2; D not resolved. The CDR3 covers 10 residues. Trimming stripped 10 bases from V and 8 bases from J, with 12 bases between. Looked up from germline, CDR1 is SGDLS and CDR2 is YYNGEE. The CDR3 DNA reads TGTGCCGGGCGTCCCGGGGGCTACACCTTC. Amino acid sequence: CAGRPGGYTF.

The V gene is TRBV29-1, the J gene TRBJ2-3; possible D gene TRBD2, 5 bases. Trimming pared 4 bases from V and 4 bases from J, leaving 9 bases between. The CDR3 is 12 residues long. Germline values: CDR1 SQVTM, CDR2 ANQGSEA. The CDR3 nucleotides are TGCAGCGTTGTGGGGAGCTCAGATACGCAGTATTTT. Translated: CSVVGSSDTQYF.

The genes are TRBV15 and TRBJ2-7; TRBD1 agrees at 10 bases. Trimming took 3 bases from V and 4 from J; bases not matched to a gene: 0. Germline V CDR1 and CDR2: LNHNV, YYDKDF (reference sequence). The CDR3 consists of 13 residues. The DNA of the CDR3 is TGTGCCACCAGCAGGGACAGGGGGTACGAGCAGTACTTC. This translates into CATSRDRGYEQYF.

This clonotype has more than one count but fewer than ten. The rearrangement links TRBV18 to TRBJ2-3, with 9 bases matching TRBD2. The length of the CDR3 is 17 residues. J gave up 0 bases and V 5 bases, and 9 bases lay outside the gene matches. Germline CDR1 is KGHSH and CDR2 is LQKENI. The CDR3 here is CASSDLLAGVSTDTQYF. CDR3 coding DNA: TGTGCCAGCTCAGACCTGTTAGCGGGAGTGAGCACAGATACGCAGTATTTT.

This clonotype has more than one count but fewer than ten. The chain couples TRBV27 to TRBJ2-6; D is possibly TRBD1 (6 bases). V was pared by 4 bases and J by 6 bases, with 7 bases between. In germline, CDR1 is MNHEY, CDR2 SMNVEV (reference sequence). CDR3 length: 13 residues. This chain's CDR3 is CASSSGEANVLTF. The CDR3 region has the DNA TGTGCCAGCAGTTCAGGGGAGGCCAACGTCCTGACTTTC.

The gene calls are TRBV28 and TRBJ2-7; no reliable D call. CDR1 is MDHEN, CDR2 SYDVKM, per germline. This CDR3 is built from 14 residues. The V end was cut by 2 bases, the J end by 0 bases, with 8 bases between. The CDR3 DNA follows: TGTGCCAGCAGTTTAGCCGCGGCCTCCTACGAGCAGTACTTC. It is translated as CASSLAAASYEQYF.

The chain links TRBV29-1 to TRBJ2-3, with D perhaps matching TRBD1 (5 bases). Trimming stripped 1 base from V and 2 bases from J, with 7 bases between. The germline V gene has CDR1 SQVTM and CDR2 ANQGSEA. This CDR3 is built from 13 residues. The CDR3 spells CSVEGGFTDTQYF. DNA of the CDR3: TGCAGCGTTGAAGGGGGCTTCACAGATACGCAGTATTTT.

This clonotype has just a few counts. The rearrangement uses TRBV6-1 and TRBJ2-1; either TRBD1 or TRBD2 may fit D (5 bases each). This CDR3 is 12 amino acids long. The germline V gene encodes CDR1 MNHNS and CDR2 SASEGT. V was shortened by 7 bases and J by 7 bases, with 11 bases between the two germline ends. This chain's CDR3 is CASTEEGNEQFF. The CDR3 DNA follows: TGTGCCAGCACCGAAGAGGGGAATGAGCAGTTCTTC.

The CDR3 bases are TGTGCCAGTAGTCCTTTAGCGGGGAACTCCTACGAGCAGTACTTC. This translates into CASSPLAGNSYEQYF. This rearrangement joins TRBV19 to TRBJ2-7, with TRBD2 identical over 8 bases. CDR3 size: 15 residues. Losses at the gene ends were 5 bases for V and 0 bases for J; bases not matched to a gene: 6. The germline gives CDR1 LNHDA, CDR2 SQIVND (reference sequence).

This clonotype was counted only a few times. The chain recombines TRBV7-8 with TRBJ2-1; 13 positions match TRBD2. This CDR3 is built from 14 residues. The J segment lost 7 bases and the V segment lost 8 bases, leaving 5 bases of the junction unmatched. Germline V gene sequence: CDR1 SGHVS, CDR2 FQNEAQ. As DNA, the CDR3 is TGTGCCAGCGTTAGGACTAGCGGGGGAAATGAGCAGTTCTTC. Protein: CASVRTSGGNEQFF. The whole variable domain, filled in from reference TRBV7-8 and TRBJ2-1, reads GAGVSQSPRYKVAKRGQDVALRCDPISGHVSLFWYQQALGQGPEFLTYFQNEAQLDKSGLPSDRFFAERPEGSVSTLKIQRTQQEDSAVYLCASVRTSGGNEQFFGPGTRLTVL.

CDR3 sequence reads: CASSPLDRGNNSPLHF. The CDR3 DNA follows: TGTGCCAGCAGCCCCCTAGACAGGGGAAACAATTCACCCCTCCACTTT. The V gene is TRBV27, the J gene TRBJ1-6, with 8 bases lining up with TRBD1. The germline gives CDR1 MNHEY, CDR2 SMNVEV (reference sequence). The CDR3 totals 16 residues. The ends lost 6 bases at V and 7 bases at J; junction bases unmatched: 11.

The gene calls are TRBV6-5 and TRBJ2-4; D perhaps matches TRBD1 (5 bases). V gave up 6 bases and J gave up 2 bases, with 11 bases separating them. Germline V gene sequence: CDR1 MNHEY, CDR2 SVGAGI. This CDR3 comprises 14 residues. The CDR3 DNA reads as TGTGCCAGCAGGTCGTCAGGGACCAAAAACATTCAGTACTTC. Translated: CASRSSGTKNIQYF.

CDR3 coding DNA: TGTGCCAGCAGCAGTGTAAGAATCACAGATACGCAGTATTTT. Its translation: CASSSVRITDTQYF. The V call is TRBV6-2 or TRBV6-3, the J call TRBJ2-3; D is undetermined. Trimming shortened V by 6 bases and J by 2 bases, and 12 bases separated the two germline ends. Germline V gene sequence: CDR1 MNHEY, CDR2 SVGEGT. The CDR3 contains 14 residues.

CDR3 sequence: CSAPHNRAQGEAFF. CDR3 bases: TGCAGTGCTCCGCATAACCGGGCGCAGGGTGAAGCTTTCTTT. The chain employs TRBV20-1 and TRBJ1-1; D possibly corresponds to TRBD1 (5 bases). The CDR3 extends over 14 amino acids. V was cut by 5 bases and J by 7 bases, with 20 bases left in between. Germline values: CDR1 DFQATT, CDR2 SNEGSKA (reference sequence).

The CDR3, as DNA: TGTGCCAGCAGTGGCCGACAAGCAACTAATGAAAAACTGTTTTTT. Protein sequence: CASSGRQATNEKLFF. The chain is built from TRBV28 and TRBJ1-4, with D unresolved. Germline V gives CDR1 MDHEN, CDR2 SYDVKM. Trimming shortened V by 5 bases and J by 0 bases, and 10 bases separated the two germline ends. This CDR3 region has 15 residues.

The J gene is TRBJ2-5, the V gene TRBV7-2; a weak D match, TRBD2 (5 bases). V was pared by 5 bases and J by 9 bases, with 22 bases between. Germline values: CDR1 SGHTA, CDR2 FQGNSA. The CDR3 extends over 15 amino acids. The DNA of the CDR3 is TGTGCCAGCAGCCCGGAGACTCTCACCGGGGTGTCCCAGTACTTC. This sequence encodes CASSPETLTGVSQYF.

The CDR3 coding sequence is TGCGCCAGCAGCCAAGATCGTCAGGGAGGGCCGGGAGATACGCAGTATTTT. This encodes CASSQDRQGGPGDTQYF. The chain employs TRBV4-1 and TRBJ2-3; 7 bases are a match to TRBD2. Trimming cost V 0 bases and J 5 bases; bases outside gene matches: 11. The CDR3 runs to 17 residues. Germline V gene lookup returns CDR1 MGHRA and CDR2 YSYEKL.

The V call is TRBV5-1, the J call TRBJ2-3; unclear D gene. The CDR3 runs 14 residues. V was trimmed by 9 bases and J by 3 bases, leaving 17 bases between them. In germline, CDR1 is SGHRS, CDR2 YFSETQ. CDR3 amino acids: CATSPARTTDTQYF. DNA for the CDR3: TGCGCCACCTCGCCAGCCAGGACGACAGATACGCAGTATTTT. Supplemented by reference TRBV5-1 and TRBJ2-3, the full variable domain reads KAGVTQTPRYLIKTRGQQVTLSCSPISGHRSVSWYQQTPGQGLQFLFEYFSETQRNKGNFPGRFSGRQFSNSRSEMNVSTLELGDSALYLCATSPARTTDTQYFGPGTRLTVL.

This clonotype has ten or more counts. This chain links TRBV28 with TRBJ2-5; tentative D call: TRBD1 (5 bases). The CDR3 is 14 amino acids. The germline CDR1 and CDR2 sequences are MDHEN and SYDVKM. V lost 6 bases and J 0 bases, leaving 11 bases between the germline ends. CDR3 DNA: TGTGCCAGCAGCCAGACAGTGTACCAAGAGACCCAGTACTTC. Encoded protein: CASSQTVYQETQYF.

This clonotype was seen a few times. This sequence joins TRBV9 and TRBJ1-1; D gene unclear. This CDR3 is 16 amino acids long. Germline CDR1 and CDR2: SGDLS and YYNGEE. V gave up 2 bases and J gave up 5 bases, with 19 bases separating them. CDR3 region: CASSVHPGTAVTEAFF. DNA for the CDR3: TGTGCCAGCAGCGTCCATCCAGGAACGGCTGTGACTGAAGCTTTCTTT.

The chain is built from TRBV5-1 and TRBJ2-7; D is undetermined. Trimming shortened V by 7 bases and J by 0 bases, and 11 bases separated the two germline ends. The CDR3 consists of 13 residues. The germline V gene encodes CDR1 SGHRS and CDR2 YFSETQ. The CDR3 DNA reads TGCGCCAGCGGGTCAGGAAGCTCCTACGAGCAGTACTTC. Translating gives CASGSGSSYEQYF.

The V gene is TRBV6-2 or TRBV6-3, the J gene TRBJ2-2; the match to TRBD2 covers 10 bases. Trimming at V came to 2 bases and at J to 0 bases, leaving 12 bases not matched to a gene. The germline gives CDR1 MNHEY, CDR2 SVGEGT. This CDR3 contains 20 residues. CDR3 region: CASSYTPPSSGSPNTGELFF. The CDR3 DNA is TGTGCCAGCAGTTACACCCCACCATCTAGCGGGAGCCCGAACACCGGGGAGCTGTTTTTT.

The chain couples TRBV7-3 to TRBJ2-3, with D perhaps being TRBD1 or TRBD2 (5 bases each). Trimming took 5 bases from V and 2 from J, leaving 17 bases between them. The V gene's germline CDR1 is SGHTA and CDR2 FQGTGA. The CDR3 has 16 residues. In DNA form, the CDR3 reads TGTGCCAGCAGCCCACTCCCCCGGGGACCCACAGATACGCAGTATTTT. Amino acid sequence: CASSPLPRGPTDTQYF.

This clonotype was detected only a few times. The chain recombines TRBV7-2 with TRBJ2-7, with a tentative D call TRBD1 (5 bases). Germline V gene data show CDR1 as SGHTA and CDR2 as FQGNSA. The V end lost 2 bases, the J end lost 5 bases, and 10 bases lay between the germline ends. There are 13 residues in the CDR3. The CDR3 DNA follows: TGTGCCAGCAGCTTAAAAGGGGATCACGAGCAGTACTTC. The encoded protein is CASSLKGDHEQYF.

CDR3 sequence reads: CASSSGMIGVSGNTIYF. CDR3 in DNA: TGTGCCAGCAGCTCCGGAATGATAGGGGTGTCTGGAAACACCATATATTTT. This chain joins TRBV7-2 and TRBJ1-3; D is perhaps TRBD1 (5 bases). This CDR3 comprises 17 residues. Per the germline V gene, CDR1 is SGHTA and CDR2 is FQGNSA. The V and J ends lost 4 bases and 1 base respectively, with 17 bases between them.